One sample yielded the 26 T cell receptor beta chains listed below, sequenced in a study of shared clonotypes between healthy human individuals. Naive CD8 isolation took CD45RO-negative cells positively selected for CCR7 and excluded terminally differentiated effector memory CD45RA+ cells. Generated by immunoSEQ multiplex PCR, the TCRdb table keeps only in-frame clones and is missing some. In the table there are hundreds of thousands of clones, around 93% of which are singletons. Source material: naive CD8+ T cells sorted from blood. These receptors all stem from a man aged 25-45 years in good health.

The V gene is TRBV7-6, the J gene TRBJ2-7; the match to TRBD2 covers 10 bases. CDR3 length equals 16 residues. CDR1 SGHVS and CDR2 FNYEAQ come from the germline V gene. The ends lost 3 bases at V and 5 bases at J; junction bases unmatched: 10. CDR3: CASSFGSGTSVHEQYF. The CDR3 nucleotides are TGTGCCAGCAGCTTTGGATCCGGGACTAGCGTCCACGAGCAGTACTTC.

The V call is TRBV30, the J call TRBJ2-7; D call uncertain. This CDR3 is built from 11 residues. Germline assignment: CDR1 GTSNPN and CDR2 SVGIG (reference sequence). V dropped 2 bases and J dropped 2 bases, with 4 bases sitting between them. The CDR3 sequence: CAWSPAYEQYF. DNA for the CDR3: TGTGCCTGGAGTCCTGCCTACGAGCAGTACTTC.

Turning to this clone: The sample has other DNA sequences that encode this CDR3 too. CDR3 loop: CASSYGTDTQYF. In DNA, the CDR3 is TGTGCCAGCAGTTATGGGACAGATACGCAGTATTTT. The chain has TRBV6-5 and TRBJ2-3; D unclear. Germline loops: CDR1 MNHEY, CDR2 SVGAGI. The germline V and J ends were trimmed by 3 bases and 3 bases, with 4 bases remaining between them. This CDR3 is built from 12 residues.

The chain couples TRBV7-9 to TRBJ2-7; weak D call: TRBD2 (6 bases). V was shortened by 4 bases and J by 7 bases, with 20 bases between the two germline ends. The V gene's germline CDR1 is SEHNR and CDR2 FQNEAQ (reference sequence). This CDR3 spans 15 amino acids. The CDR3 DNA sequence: TGTGCCAGCAGCTCCCTTAGCGGAGTCCTCACGGAGCAGTACTTC. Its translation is CASSSLSGVLTEQYF.

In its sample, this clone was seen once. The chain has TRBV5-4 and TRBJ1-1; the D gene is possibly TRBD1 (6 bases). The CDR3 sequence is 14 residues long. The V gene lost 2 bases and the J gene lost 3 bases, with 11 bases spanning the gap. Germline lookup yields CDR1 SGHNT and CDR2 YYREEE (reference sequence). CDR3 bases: TGTGCCAGCAGCTTCAGGGGCGGGGACACTGAAGCTTTCTTT. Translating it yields CASSFRGGDTEAFF.

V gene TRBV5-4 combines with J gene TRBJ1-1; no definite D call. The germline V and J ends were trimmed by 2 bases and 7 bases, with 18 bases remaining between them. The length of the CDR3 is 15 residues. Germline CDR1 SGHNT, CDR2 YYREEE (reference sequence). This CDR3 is CASSLRVGRSNEAFF. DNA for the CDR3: TGTGCCAGCAGCTTACGAGTGGGAAGGTCGAATGAAGCTTTCTTT.

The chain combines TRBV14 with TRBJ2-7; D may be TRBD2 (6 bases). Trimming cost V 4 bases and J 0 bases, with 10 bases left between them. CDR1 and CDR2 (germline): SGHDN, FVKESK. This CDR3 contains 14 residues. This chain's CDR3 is CASSPQTSSYEQYF. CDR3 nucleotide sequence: TGTGCCAGCAGCCCGCAGACTAGCTCCTACGAGCAGTACTTC.

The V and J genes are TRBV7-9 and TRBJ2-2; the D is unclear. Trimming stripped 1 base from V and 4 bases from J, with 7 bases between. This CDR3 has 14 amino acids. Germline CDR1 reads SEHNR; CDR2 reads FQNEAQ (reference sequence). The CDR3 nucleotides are TGTGCCAGCAGCTTAGAACCGACCACCGGGGAGCTGTTTTTT. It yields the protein CASSLEPTTGELFF.

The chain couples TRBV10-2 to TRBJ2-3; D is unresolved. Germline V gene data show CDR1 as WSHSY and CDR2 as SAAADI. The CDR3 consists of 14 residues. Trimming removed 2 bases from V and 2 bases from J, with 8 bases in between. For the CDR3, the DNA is TGCGCCAGCAGTGAGGTGAGGACCACAGATACGCAGTATTTT. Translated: CASSEVRTTDTQYF.

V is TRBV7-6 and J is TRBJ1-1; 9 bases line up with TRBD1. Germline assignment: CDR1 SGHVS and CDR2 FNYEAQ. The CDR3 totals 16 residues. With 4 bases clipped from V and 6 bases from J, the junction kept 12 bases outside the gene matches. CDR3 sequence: CASSYRPGQGRPEAFF. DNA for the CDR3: TGTGCCAGCAGCTATAGACCGGGACAGGGTAGGCCTGAAGCTTTCTTT.

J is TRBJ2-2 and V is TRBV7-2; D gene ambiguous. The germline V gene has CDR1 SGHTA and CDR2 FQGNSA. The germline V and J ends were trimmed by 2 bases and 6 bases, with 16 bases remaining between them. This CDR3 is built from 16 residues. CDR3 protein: CASSLSPIRFSGELFF. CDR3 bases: TGTGCCAGCAGCTTAAGCCCGATTAGGTTTTCCGGGGAGCTGTTTTTT.

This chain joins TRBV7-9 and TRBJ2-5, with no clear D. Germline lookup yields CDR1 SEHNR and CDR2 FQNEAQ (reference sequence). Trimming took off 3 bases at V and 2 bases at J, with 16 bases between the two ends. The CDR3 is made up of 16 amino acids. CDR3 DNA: TGTGCCAGCAGCTTCCTCGTAGGGCCACTTCAAGAGACCCAGTACTTC. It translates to CASSFLVGPLQETQYF.

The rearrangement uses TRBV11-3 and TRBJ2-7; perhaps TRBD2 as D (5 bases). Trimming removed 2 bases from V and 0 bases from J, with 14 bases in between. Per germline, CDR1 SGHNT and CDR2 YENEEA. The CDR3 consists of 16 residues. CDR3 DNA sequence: TGTGCCAGCAGCTTAAGAATGGAAGGGAGCTCCTACGAGCAGTACTTC. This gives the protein CASSLRMEGSSYEQYF. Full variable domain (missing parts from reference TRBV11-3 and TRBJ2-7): EAGVVQSPRYKIIEKKQPVAFWCNPISGHNTLYWYLQNLGQGPELLIRYENEEAVDDSQLPKDRFSAERLKGVDSTLKIQPAELGDSAVYLCASSLRMEGSSYEQYFGPGTRLTVT.

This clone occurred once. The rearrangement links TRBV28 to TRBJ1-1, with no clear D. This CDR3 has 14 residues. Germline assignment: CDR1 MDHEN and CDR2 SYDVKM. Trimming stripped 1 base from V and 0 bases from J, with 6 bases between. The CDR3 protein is CASSLLIMNTEAFF. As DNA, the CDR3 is TGTGCCAGCAGTTTATTAATAATGAACACTGAAGCTTTCTTT.

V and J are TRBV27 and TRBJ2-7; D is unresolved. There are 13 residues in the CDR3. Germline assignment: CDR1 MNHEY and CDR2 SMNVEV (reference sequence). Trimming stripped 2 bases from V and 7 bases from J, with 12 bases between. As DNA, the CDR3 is TGTGCCAGCAGTTTAACGGACGGGCTAGAGCAGTACTTC. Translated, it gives CASSLTDGLEQYF.

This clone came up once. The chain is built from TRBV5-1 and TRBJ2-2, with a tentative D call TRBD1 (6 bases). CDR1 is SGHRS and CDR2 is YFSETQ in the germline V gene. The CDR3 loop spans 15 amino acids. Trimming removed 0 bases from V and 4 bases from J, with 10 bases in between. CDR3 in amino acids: CASSLVAGVTGELFF. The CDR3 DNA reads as TGCGCCAGCAGCTTGGTAGCAGGGGTCACCGGGGAGCTGTTTTTT. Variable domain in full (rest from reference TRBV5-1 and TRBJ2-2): KAGVTQTPRYLIKTRGQQVTLSCSPISGHRSVSWYQQTPGQGLQFLFEYFSETQRNKGNFPGRFSGRQFSNSRSEMNVSTLELGDSALYLCASSLVAGVTGELFFGEGSRLTVL.

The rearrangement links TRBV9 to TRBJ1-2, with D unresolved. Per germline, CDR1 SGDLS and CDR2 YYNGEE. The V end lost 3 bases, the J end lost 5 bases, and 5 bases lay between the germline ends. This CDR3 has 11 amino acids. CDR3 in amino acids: CASSGAYGYTF. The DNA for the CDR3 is TGTGCCAGCAGCGGTGCTTATGGCTACACCTTC.

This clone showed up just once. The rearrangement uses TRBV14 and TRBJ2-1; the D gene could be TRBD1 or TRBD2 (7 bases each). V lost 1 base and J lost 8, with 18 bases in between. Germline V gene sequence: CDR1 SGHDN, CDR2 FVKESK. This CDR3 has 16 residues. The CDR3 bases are TGTGCCAGCAGCCAAGTGGGAGGGAGCAGGGGGGATGAGCAGTTCTTC. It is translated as CASSQVGGSRGDEQFF.

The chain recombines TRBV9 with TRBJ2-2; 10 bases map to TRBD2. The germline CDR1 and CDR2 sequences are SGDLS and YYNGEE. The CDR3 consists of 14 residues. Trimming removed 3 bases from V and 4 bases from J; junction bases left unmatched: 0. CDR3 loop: CASSASGGTGELFF. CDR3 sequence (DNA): TGTGCCAGCAGCGCTAGCGGGGGCACCGGGGAGCTGTTTTTT.

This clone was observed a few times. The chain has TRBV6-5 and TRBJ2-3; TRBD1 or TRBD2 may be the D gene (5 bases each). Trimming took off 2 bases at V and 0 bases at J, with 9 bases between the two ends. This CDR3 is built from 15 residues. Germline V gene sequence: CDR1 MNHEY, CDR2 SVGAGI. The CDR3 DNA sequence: TGTGCCAGCAGTTACGGGACGCCTAGCACAGATACGCAGTATTTT. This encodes CASSYGTPSTDTQYF.

DNA for the CDR3: TGTGCCAGCAGTCCGCCAGCGGGAACCTCCTACAATGAGCAGTTCTTC. Amino acid sequence: CASSPPAGTSYNEQFF. This chain uses TRBV28 with TRBJ2-1; 7 bases are a match to TRBD2. Germline V gives CDR1 MDHEN, CDR2 SYDVKM. The CDR3 covers 16 residues. V gave up 5 bases and J gave up 0 bases; unmatched junction bases: 7.

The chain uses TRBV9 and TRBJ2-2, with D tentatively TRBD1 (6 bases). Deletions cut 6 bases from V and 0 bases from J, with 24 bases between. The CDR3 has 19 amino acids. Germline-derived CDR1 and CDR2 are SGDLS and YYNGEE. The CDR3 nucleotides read TGTGCCAGCAACCTAGACCCCGGACAGCCTAGTACGAACACCGGGGAGCTGTTTTTT. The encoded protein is CASNLDPGQPSTNTGELFF. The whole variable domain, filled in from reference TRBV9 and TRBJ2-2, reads DSGVTQTPKHLITATGQRVTLRCSPRSGDLSVYWYQQSLDQGLQFLIQYYNGEERAKGNILERFSAQQFPDLHSELNLSSLELGDSALYFCASNLDPGQPSTNTGELFFGEGSRLTVL.

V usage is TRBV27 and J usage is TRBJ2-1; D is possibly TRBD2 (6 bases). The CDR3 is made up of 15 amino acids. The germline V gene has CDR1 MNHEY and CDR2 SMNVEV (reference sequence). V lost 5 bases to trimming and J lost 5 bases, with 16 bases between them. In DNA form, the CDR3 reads TGTGCCAGCAGTGGGGGACTCCTCTATAACAATGAGCAGTTCTTC. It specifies CASSGGLLYNNEQFF.

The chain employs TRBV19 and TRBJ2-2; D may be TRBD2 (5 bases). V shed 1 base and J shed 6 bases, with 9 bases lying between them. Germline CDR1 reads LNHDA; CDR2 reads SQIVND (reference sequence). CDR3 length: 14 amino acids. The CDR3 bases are TGTGCCAGTAGTATAGTTCGGGGATCCGGGGAGCTGTTTTTT. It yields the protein CASSIVRGSGELFF.

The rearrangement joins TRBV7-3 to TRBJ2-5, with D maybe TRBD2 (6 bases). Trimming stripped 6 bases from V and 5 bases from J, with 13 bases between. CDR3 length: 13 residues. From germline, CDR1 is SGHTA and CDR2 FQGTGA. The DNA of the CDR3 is TGTGCCAGCAGTTACATCGGAGGGGAGACCCAGTACTTC. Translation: CASSYIGGETQYF. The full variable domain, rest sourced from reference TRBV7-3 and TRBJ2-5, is GAGVSQTPSNKVTEKGKYVELRCDPISGHTALYWYRQSLGQGPEFLIYFQGTGAADDSGLPNDRFFAVRPEGSVSTLKIQRTERGDSAVYLCASSYIGGETQYFGPGTRLLVL.

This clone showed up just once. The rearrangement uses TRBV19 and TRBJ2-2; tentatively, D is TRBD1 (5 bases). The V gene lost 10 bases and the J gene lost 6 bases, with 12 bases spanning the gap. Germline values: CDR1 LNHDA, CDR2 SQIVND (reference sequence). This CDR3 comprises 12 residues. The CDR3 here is CATTGAAGELFF. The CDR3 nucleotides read TGTGCCACCACAGGAGCCGCCGGGGAGCTGTTTTTT.